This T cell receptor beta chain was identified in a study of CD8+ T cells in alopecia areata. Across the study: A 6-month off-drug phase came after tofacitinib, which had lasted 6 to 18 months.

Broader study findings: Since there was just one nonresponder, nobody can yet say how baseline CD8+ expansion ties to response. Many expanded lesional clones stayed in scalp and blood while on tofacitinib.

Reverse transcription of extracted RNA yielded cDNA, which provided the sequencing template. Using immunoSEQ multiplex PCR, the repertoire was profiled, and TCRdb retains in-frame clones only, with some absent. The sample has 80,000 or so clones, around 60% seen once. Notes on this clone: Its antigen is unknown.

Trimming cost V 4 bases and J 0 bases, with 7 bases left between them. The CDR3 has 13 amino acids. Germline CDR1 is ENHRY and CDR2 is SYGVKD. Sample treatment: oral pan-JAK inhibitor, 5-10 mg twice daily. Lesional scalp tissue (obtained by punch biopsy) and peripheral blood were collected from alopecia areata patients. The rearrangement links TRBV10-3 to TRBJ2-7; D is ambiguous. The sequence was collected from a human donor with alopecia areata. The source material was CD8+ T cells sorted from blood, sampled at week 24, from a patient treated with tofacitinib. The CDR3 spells CAISGSSSYEQYF. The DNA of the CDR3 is TGTGCCATCAGTGGGAGTAGCTCCTACGAGCAGTACTTC.